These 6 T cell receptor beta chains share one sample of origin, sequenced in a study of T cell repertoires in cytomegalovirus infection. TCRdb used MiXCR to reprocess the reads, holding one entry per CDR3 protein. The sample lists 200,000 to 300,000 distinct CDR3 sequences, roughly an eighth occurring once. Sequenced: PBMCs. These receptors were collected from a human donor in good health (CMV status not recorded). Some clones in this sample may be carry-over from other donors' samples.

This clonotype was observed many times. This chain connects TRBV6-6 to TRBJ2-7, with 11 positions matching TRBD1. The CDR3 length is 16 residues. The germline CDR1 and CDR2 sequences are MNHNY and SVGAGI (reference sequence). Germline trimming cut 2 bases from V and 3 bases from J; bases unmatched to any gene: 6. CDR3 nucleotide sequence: TGTGCCAGCAGTTACGCGACAGGGACAGGGGGCTACGAGCAGTACTTC. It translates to CASSYATGTGGYEQYF.

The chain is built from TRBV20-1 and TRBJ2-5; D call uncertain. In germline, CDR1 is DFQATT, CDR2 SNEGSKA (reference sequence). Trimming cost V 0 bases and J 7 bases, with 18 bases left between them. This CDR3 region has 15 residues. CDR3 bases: TGCAGTGCTAGAGATCATGGACCCGGGTTGATGACCCAGTACTTC. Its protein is CSARDHGPGLMTQYF.

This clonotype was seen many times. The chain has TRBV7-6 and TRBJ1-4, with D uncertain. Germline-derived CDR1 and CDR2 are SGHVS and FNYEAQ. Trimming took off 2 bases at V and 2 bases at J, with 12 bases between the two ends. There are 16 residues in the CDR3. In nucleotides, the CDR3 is TGTGCCAGCAGCTTAATCAGAGGGAACACTAATGAAAAACTGTTTTTT. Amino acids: CASSLIRGNTNEKLFF.

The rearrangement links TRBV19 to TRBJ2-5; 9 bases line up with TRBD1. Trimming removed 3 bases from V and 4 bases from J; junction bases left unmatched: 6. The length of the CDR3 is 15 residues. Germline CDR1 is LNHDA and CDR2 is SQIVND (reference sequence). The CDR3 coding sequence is TGTGCCAGTAGTATCCCAACAGGGGGCCCAGAGACCCAGTACTTC. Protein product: CASSIPTGGPETQYF. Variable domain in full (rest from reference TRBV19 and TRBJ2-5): DGGITQSPKYLFRKEGQNVTLSCEQNLNHDAMYWYRQDPGQGLRLIYYSQIVNDFQKGDIAEGYSVSREKKESFPLTVTSAQKNPTAFYLCASSIPTGGPETQYFGPGTRLLVL.

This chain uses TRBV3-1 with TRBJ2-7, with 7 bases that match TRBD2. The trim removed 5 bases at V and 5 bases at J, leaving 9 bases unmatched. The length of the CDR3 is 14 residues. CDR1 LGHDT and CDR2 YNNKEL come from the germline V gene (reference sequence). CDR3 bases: TGTGCCAGCAGCTTCGGGACTATGACGAACGAGCAGTACTTC. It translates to CASSFGTMTNEQYF.

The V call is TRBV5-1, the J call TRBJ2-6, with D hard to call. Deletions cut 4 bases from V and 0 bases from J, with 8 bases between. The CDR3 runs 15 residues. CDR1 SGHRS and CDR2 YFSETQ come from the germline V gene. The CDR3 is CASSPDGSGANVLTF. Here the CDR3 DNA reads TGCGCCAGCAGCCCGGATGGCTCTGGGGCCAACGTCCTGACTTTC.